The 17 T cell receptor beta chains below were found in one sample sequenced in a study of T-cell memory formation after mild COVID-19. TCRdb reanalysed the 5' RACE reads using MiXCR and keeps one entry per CDR3 protein. Among roughly 120,000 distinct CDR3 sequences listed, 20% to 25% were seen once. The sample comprised PBMCs or a T cell subset sorted from them (not recorded which). The receptors here all came from a man in his late teens or twenties who had mild COVID-19 (a few samples of this study predate the infection). Cell type and time point are not known.

This clonotype has just a few counts. V usage is TRBV7-2 and J usage is TRBJ1-1, with a weak D call TRBD1 (5 bases). CDR3 length equals 12 residues. Deletions cut 3 bases from V and 7 bases from J, with 9 bases between. The germline V gene encodes CDR1 SGHTA and CDR2 FQGNSA. In DNA, the CDR3 is TGTGCCAGCAGCTTCGGACATCTTGAAGCTTTCTTT. This gives the protein CASSFGHLEAFF.

The rearrangement links TRBV3-1 to TRBJ2-2; D uncertain. This CDR3 contains 15 residues. Germline V CDR1 and CDR2: LGHDT, YNNKEL (reference sequence). Trimming left V 4 bases short and J 2 bases short, with 11 bases between. DNA for the CDR3: TGTGCCAGCAGCCTCGGCAGCAGAAACACCGGGGAGCTGTTTTTT. It is translated as CASSLGSRNTGELFF.

This clonotype was seen only a few times. This chain connects TRBV20-1 to TRBJ2-5; D tentatively reads TRBD1 or TRBD2 (5 bases each). The V gene lost 3 bases and the J gene lost 5 bases, with 16 bases spanning the gap. The CDR3 totals 14 residues. Germline CDR1 is DFQATT and CDR2 is SNEGSKA (reference sequence). The CDR3 DNA is TGCAGTGCTAGGGATGGGGGATGGGGGGAGACCCAGTACTTC. Translation gives CSARDGGWGETQYF.

The chain employs TRBV20-1 and TRBJ1-5; D is undetermined. The CDR3 is 16 residues long. Germline-derived CDR1 and CDR2 are DFQATT and SNEGSKA (reference sequence). V gave up 6 bases and J gave up 6 bases, with 24 bases separating them. The CDR3 loop reads CSAPSQSIPSIQPQHF. CDR3 nucleotide sequence: TGCAGTGCCCCGTCCCAGTCCATTCCCTCCATTCAGCCCCAGCATTTT.

The rearrangement links TRBV6-5 to TRBJ1-2; possibly TRBD1 for D (5 bases). Germline V gene data show CDR1 as MNHEY and CDR2 as SVGAGI. The V end was cut by 2 bases, the J end by 6 bases, with 7 bases between. The CDR3 contains 12 residues. CDR3 loop: CASSYGADGYTF. CDR3 DNA sequence: TGTGCCAGCAGTTACGGGGCCGATGGCTACACCTTC.

The chain links TRBV19 to TRBJ2-1; TRBD1 is a possible D gene (5 bases). CDR1 and CDR2 (germline): LNHDA, SQIVND (reference sequence). V was cut by 4 bases and J by 5 bases, with 12 bases left in between. The CDR3 spans 14 residues. The CDR3 nucleotides are TGTGCCAGTAGTACCCAGGGTGGGCACAATGAGCAGTTCTTC. Amino acids: CASSTQGGHNEQFF.

The genes are TRBV6-2 or TRBV6-3 and TRBJ2-7; D uncertain. From germline, CDR1 is MNHEY and CDR2 SVGEGT. This CDR3 has 13 amino acids. The CDR3 nucleotides read TGTGCCAGCAGTTCAGACGGTCCCTACGGGCAGTACGTC. It translates to CASSSDGPYGQYV.

This clonotype was seen a few times. This rearrangement joins TRBV4-3 to TRBJ2-1, with D unresolved. Trimming stripped 0 bases from V and 0 bases from J, with 9 bases between. CDR1 LGHNA and CDR2 YSLEER come from the germline V gene. CDR3 length equals 16 residues. The CDR3 spells CASSQDLSGSYNEQFF. The CDR3 DNA sequence: TGCGCCAGCAGCCAAGATCTCAGTGGCTCCTACAATGAGCAGTTCTTC.

This clonotype was observed a handful of times. The chain uses TRBV29-1 and TRBJ2-7; no reliable D call. The CDR3 runs 12 residues. V lost 4 bases and J lost 6, with 13 bases in between. In germline, CDR1 is SQVTM, CDR2 ANQGSEA. The CDR3 spells CSVVGGPAEQYF. CDR3 bases: TGCAGCGTTGTAGGCGGACCGGCCGAGCAGTACTTC.

In its sample, this clonotype was seen a few times. The rearrangement uses TRBV6-6 and TRBJ2-7; perhaps D is TRBD1 or TRBD2 (5 bases each). V lost 6 bases and J 1 base, leaving 16 bases between the germline ends. This CDR3 contains 15 residues. Germline V CDR1 and CDR2: MNHNY, SVGAGI (reference sequence). CDR3 in amino acids: CASRTEGWGSYEQYF. CDR3 in DNA: TGTGCCAGCAGGACTGAGGGGTGGGGATCCTACGAGCAGTACTTC.

The rearrangement uses TRBV29-1 and TRBJ2-2, with TRBD2 identical over 13 bases. V gave up 6 bases and J gave up 5 bases; unmatched junction bases: 3. This CDR3 contains 14 residues. Germline V gene lookup returns CDR1 SQVTM and CDR2 ANQGSEA. CDR3 nucleotide sequence: TGCAGCGTGCGGACTAGCGGGGGTACCGGGGAGCTGTTTTTT. Its translation: CSVRTSGGTGELFF.

The rearrangement joins TRBV7-9 to TRBJ1-4; D is uncertain. Germline CDR1 and CDR2: SEHNR and FQNEAQ (reference sequence). The V end was cut by 2 bases, the J end by 8 bases, with 9 bases between. The CDR3 contains 13 residues. As DNA, the CDR3 is TGTGCCAGCAGCTTACCCCCAGGCGAAAAACTGTTTTTT. It encodes CASSLPPGEKLFF.

The J gene is TRBJ2-5, the V gene TRBV4-3; 10 bases are shared with TRBD2. The V and J ends lost 3 bases and 6 bases, in that order; junction bases with no gene match: 10. The CDR3 totals 16 residues. Per germline, CDR1 LGHNA and CDR2 YSLEER. CDR3 nucleotide sequence: TGCGCCAGCAGCCATGGGCTTAGCGGGGGGACGAAGACCCAGTACTTC. Translated: CASSHGLSGGTKTQYF.

The CDR3: CAAGQPQHF. The DNA for the CDR3 is TGTGCCGCAGGTCAGCCCCAGCATTTT. V usage is TRBV27 and J usage is TRBJ1-5; no definite D call. The CDR3 is 9 amino acids. Deletions cut 11 bases from V and 6 bases from J, with 5 bases between. Germline V gene sequence: CDR1 MNHEY, CDR2 SMNVEV (reference sequence).

V usage is TRBV4-3 and J usage is TRBJ1-1; D perhaps matches TRBD1 (6 bases). The CDR3 spans 13 residues. Trimming removed 4 bases from V and 9 bases from J, with 15 bases in between. The germline V gene encodes CDR1 LGHNA and CDR2 YSLEER. The CDR3 sequence: CASSLWEGGKAFF. The CDR3 nucleotides are TGCGCCAGCAGCCTTTGGGAGGGGGGCAAAGCTTTCTTT.

This chain joins TRBV27 and TRBJ1-1, with 8 positions matching TRBD1. V gave up 3 bases and J gave up 1 base; unmatched junction bases: 7. CDR1 MNHEY and CDR2 SMNVEV come from the germline V gene (reference sequence). The CDR3 contains 16 residues. The DNA of the CDR3 is TGTGCCAGCAGTTTCTACAGGGGGATGACGAACACTGAAGCTTTCTTT. Residues: CASSFYRGMTNTEAFF.

This clonotype was counted many times. The V and J genes are TRBV7-3 and TRBJ2-3, with a possible D match to TRBD1 (6 bases). Trimming took off 2 bases at V and 4 bases at J, with 7 bases between the two ends. Germline CDR1 SGHTA, CDR2 FQGTGA. The CDR3 length is 13 residues. CDR3 residues: CASSLQGPDTQYF. The CDR3 nucleotides read TGTGCCAGCAGCTTACAGGGGCCAGATACGCAGTATTTT.